Following are 27 T cell receptor beta chains from one sample sequenced in a study of blood T cell repertoires in COVID-19. The data were produced by immunoSEQ multiplex PCR, yet TCRdb's version contains in-frame clones alone and is incomplete. The sample includes approximately 150,000 clones, around 80% seen only once; the top ten take about 2%. Sequences were obtained from peripheral blood. The receptors shown here come from a woman in her sixties or seventies with acute or convalescent COVID-19.

V is TRBV7-9 and J is TRBJ1-1; 7 positions match TRBD1. This CDR3 has 16 amino acids. The V gene end was trimmed by 4 bases and the J gene end by 0 bases; junction bases not matched to a gene: 8. CDR1 and CDR2 from the germline V gene are SEHNR and FQNEAQ (reference sequence). The CDR3 coding sequence is TGTGCCAGCAGCTCATCAGGGGGAACGATGAACACTGAAGCTTTCTTT. This gives the protein CASSSSGGTMNTEAFF.

This chain connects TRBV10-3 to TRBJ1-2; D unresolved. V was shortened by 4 bases and J by 2 bases, with 14 bases between the two germline ends. Germline CDR1 is ENHRY and CDR2 is SYGVKD. This CDR3 has 15 residues. CDR3 loop: CAISVGRGQNYGYTF. CDR3 in DNA: TGTGCCATCAGTGTGGGCCGCGGGCAGAACTATGGCTACACCTTC.

The V call is TRBV21-1, the J call TRBJ2-7; the table's TRBD1 call for D was not verified on the DNA. TRBV21-1 is recorded as a pseudogene. The CDR3 length is 15 residues. CDR3 DNA sequence: TGTGCCAGCAGCAACCCCAGGGGGCAAGCAAGCGAGCAGTACTTC. Amino acid sequence: CASSNPRGQASEQYF.

This chain connects TRBV4-1 to TRBJ2-5; 8 bases agree with TRBD2. The CDR3 covers 16 residues. Germline loops: CDR1 MGHRA, CDR2 YSYEKL. The J segment lost 2 bases and the V segment lost 4 bases, leaving 9 bases of the junction unmatched. The CDR3 DNA reads TGCGCCAGCAGCCGAACGTTGGGCGGGGGGCAAGAGACCCAGTACTTC. Its translation is CASSRTLGGGQETQYF.

The chain couples TRBV7-2 to TRBJ2-7; 10 nucleotides agree with TRBD1. The length of the CDR3 is 14 residues. V was clipped by 7 bases and J by 3 bases; unmatched bases: 6. Germline V gene data show CDR1 as SGHTA and CDR2 as FQGNSA. Here the CDR3 DNA reads TGTGCCAGCATCCCGGGACAGGGGTTCTACGAGCAGTACTTC. Translating gives CASIPGQGFYEQYF.

The chain has TRBV27 and TRBJ2-7; 14 nucleotides match TRBD2. This CDR3 comprises 14 residues. J lost 6 bases, V lost 2 bases, and 0 bases had no gene match. CDR1 and CDR2 from the germline V gene are MNHEY and SMNVEV (reference sequence). The CDR3 DNA reads TGTGCCAGCAGTTTAGGGACTAGCGGGAGCGAGCAGTACTTC. Protein product: CASSLGTSGSEQYF.

This clone showed up just once. The chain couples TRBV2 to TRBJ2-7; 7 bases match TRBD2. The junction had 13 bases not matched to a gene; V was cut back by 1 base and J by 7 bases. The CDR3 runs 16 residues. Germline loops: CDR1 SNHLY, CDR2 FYNNEI. CDR3 sequence: CASSEGGGRAFKEQYF. Here the CDR3 DNA reads TGTGCCAGCAGTGAAGGAGGTGGGAGGGCCTTTAAAGAGCAGTACTTC.

This clone was recorded only once. The genes are TRBV5-6 and TRBJ1-1; D ambiguous. V dropped 0 bases and J dropped 9 bases, with 15 bases sitting between them. The CDR3 consists of 14 residues. Germline CDR1 reads SGHDT; CDR2 reads YYEEEE. The DNA of the CDR3 is TGTGCCAGCAGCTTGGGACAATATCAGGAAAAAGCTTTCTTT. Translating it yields CASSLGQYQEKAFF.

In its sample, this clone was seen a few times. The J gene is TRBJ1-5, the V gene TRBV6-1; 9 bases match TRBD1. Losses at the gene ends were 3 bases for V and 9 bases for J; bases not matched to a gene: 6. The CDR3 extends over 14 amino acids. Germline values: CDR1 MNHNS, CDR2 SASEGT. The CDR3 spells CASSDVGTGRPQHF. CDR3 nucleotides: TGTGCCAGCAGTGACGTAGGGACAGGGCGGCCCCAGCATTTT.

The chain couples TRBV28 to TRBJ2-5, with D possibly matching TRBD2 (5 bases). The CDR3 is made up of 18 amino acids. Trimming shortened V by 2 bases and J by 2 bases, and 21 bases separated the two germline ends. Germline lookup yields CDR1 MDHEN and CDR2 SYDVKM. The CDR3 spells CASSLDVAGQTSQETQYF. CDR3 DNA sequence: TGTGCCAGCAGTTTAGACGTCGCGGGCCAGACAAGTCAAGAGACCCAGTACTTC.

J is TRBJ2-1 and V is TRBV11-3, with 15 bases aligning to TRBD2. The junction had 2 bases not matched to a gene; V was cut back by 6 bases and J by 5 bases. Germline-derived CDR1 and CDR2 are SGHNT and YENEEA. This CDR3 is 15 amino acids long. CDR3: CASRGTSGGNNEQFF. The CDR3 nucleotides are TGTGCCAGCAGAGGGACTAGCGGGGGGAACAATGAGCAGTTCTTC. The full variable domain, in which reference TRBV11-3 and TRBJ2-1 provide the parts outside the CDR3, is EAGVVQSPRYKIIEKKQPVAFWCNPISGHNTLYWYLQNLGQGPELLIRYENEEAVDDSQLPKDRFSAERLKGVDSTLKIQPAELGDSAVYLCASRGTSGGNNEQFFGPGTRLTVL.

The chain uses TRBV6-5 and TRBJ2-3; 8 nucleotides match TRBD2. The CDR3 contains 13 residues. J gave up 5 bases and V 7 bases, and 5 bases lay outside the gene matches. CDR1 MNHEY and CDR2 SVGAGI come from the germline V gene. The CDR3 reads CASTASGRDTQYF. The CDR3 bases are TGTGCCAGCACGGCCAGCGGGAGAGATACGCAGTATTTT.

The chain has TRBV5-1 and TRBJ2-1, with 7 bases that match TRBD2. The trim removed 4 bases at V and 0 bases at J, leaving 7 bases unmatched. Germline V gene data show CDR1 as SGHRS and CDR2 as YFSETQ. The CDR3 length is 16 residues. The CDR3 DNA sequence: TGCGCCAGCAGCCATGAAGCGGGGAGCTCCTACAATGAGCAGTTCTTC. Translating it yields CASSHEAGSSYNEQFF.

This clone was picked up a small number of times. CDR3 sequence (DNA): TGTGCCAGCAGTTTAGTTGGGACTAGCGGTTACGAGCAGTACTTC. Encoded protein: CASSLVGTSGYEQYF. V and J are TRBV27 and TRBJ2-7; 11 nucleotides agree with TRBD2. Losses at the gene ends were 2 bases for V and 4 bases for J; bases not matched to a gene: 4. CDR1 MNHEY and CDR2 SMNVEV come from the germline V gene (reference sequence). This CDR3 is built from 15 residues.

The chain uses TRBV6-5 and TRBJ1-3, with D unresolved. V lost 11 bases and J 2 bases, leaving 13 bases between the germline ends. The CDR3 consists of 13 residues. The germline V gene encodes CDR1 MNHEY and CDR2 SVGAGI. The CDR3 region is CAAGGATGNTIYF. As DNA, the CDR3 is TGTGCCGCCGGAGGCGCGACTGGAAACACCATATATTTT.

CDR3 sequence (DNA): TGTGCCAGCAGCTTGCTAAAGGGACTAGCGAGAGGGGGTACGCAGTATTTT. This translates into CASSLLKGLARGGTQYF. The chain combines TRBV11-2 with TRBJ2-3; 10 nucleotides match TRBD2. V gave up 3 bases and J gave up 8 bases; unmatched junction bases: 14. There are 17 residues in the CDR3. Germline V gene data show CDR1 as SGHAT and CDR2 as FQNNGV.

This rearrangement joins TRBV6-1 to TRBJ2-3, with D possibly matching TRBD2 (5 bases). The CDR3 sequence is 14 residues long. The V gene lost 0 bases and the J gene lost 4 bases, with 8 bases spanning the gap. Germline V CDR1 and CDR2: MNHNS, SASEGT. The CDR3 loop reads CASSEARGPDTQYF. The CDR3 region has the DNA TGTGCCAGCAGTGAAGCACGCGGGCCAGATACGCAGTATTTT.

This sequence joins TRBV5-6 and TRBJ1-5, with D tentatively TRBD1 (6 bases). Germline V CDR1 and CDR2: SGHDT, YYEEEE. The V and J ends lost 2 bases and 1 base respectively, with 13 bases between them. CDR3 size: 16 residues. This CDR3 reads CASSLGAGASNQPQHF. CDR3 sequence (DNA): TGTGCCAGCAGCTTAGGTGCGGGGGCAAGCAATCAGCCCCAGCATTTT.

This chain joins TRBV7-2 and TRBJ1-2; tentative D call: TRBD1 (6 bases). The CDR3 has 17 amino acids. V was pared by 5 bases and J by 3 bases, with 22 bases between. Germline V CDR1 and CDR2: SGHTA, FQGNSA. The CDR3 nucleotides are TGTGCCAGCAGCCCCGAATTTGGTCTCGAGGGGGACTATGGCTACACCTTC. Translated: CASSPEFGLEGDYGYTF.

The chain employs TRBV4-1 and TRBJ1-5, with 8 bases matching TRBD1. Germline-derived CDR1 and CDR2 are MGHRA and YSYEKL. This CDR3 spans 15 amino acids. The trim removed 3 bases at V and 3 bases at J, leaving 4 bases unmatched. The DNA for the CDR3 is TGCGCCAGCAGCCACCGGGACAGGCCCAATCAGCCCCAGCATTTT. The encoded protein is CASSHRDRPNQPQHF.

This sequence joins TRBV5-1 and TRBJ2-5; the match to TRBD1 covers 7 bases. The CDR3 runs to 15 residues. Germline V lookup: CDR1 SGHRS, CDR2 YFSETQ. Trimming removed 7 bases from V and 0 bases from J; junction bases left unmatched: 9. DNA of the CDR3: TGCGCCAGCCGCATTGGGACAGCCTACCAAGAGACCCAGTACTTC. Amino acid sequence: CASRIGTAYQETQYF.

The V gene is TRBV5-6, the J gene TRBJ2-7; perhaps TRBD2 as D (6 bases). This CDR3 region has 14 residues. Germline CDR1 is SGHDT and CDR2 is YYEEEE. The V end lost 3 bases, the J end lost 9 bases, and 19 bases lay between the germline ends. CDR3 protein: CASSSGTRTRGQYF. As DNA, the CDR3 is TGTGCCAGCAGCTCGGGCACCCGGACGCGGGGGCAGTACTTC.

The chain links TRBV5-1 to TRBJ2-1, with D possibly being TRBD2 (6 bases). This CDR3 contains 14 residues. V shed 8 bases and J shed 5 bases, with 17 bases lying between them. The germline V gene encodes CDR1 SGHRS and CDR2 YFSETQ. The CDR3 nucleotides read TGCGCCAGTGCGGGGCGGGGAGTTGACAATGAGCAGTTCTTC. The encoded protein is CASAGRGVDNEQFF.

The chain carries TRBV6-1 and TRBJ1-1; TRBD1 might be the D (6 bases). Germline values: CDR1 MNHNS, CDR2 SASEGT. V was clipped by 0 bases and J by 2 bases, with 16 bases between them. This CDR3 has 17 amino acids. For the CDR3, the DNA is TGTGCCAGCAGTGAAGCGCCGGCGGGGGCCGTCAACACTGAAGCTTTCTTT. Its protein product is CASSEAPAGAVNTEAFF.

The chain employs TRBV27 and TRBJ2-3; D remains ambiguous. V shed 4 bases and J shed 3 bases, with 5 bases lying between them. The CDR3 is made up of 12 amino acids. Germline V gene lookup returns CDR1 MNHEY and CDR2 SMNVEV (reference sequence). CDR3: CASSYGTDTQYF. The CDR3 DNA follows: TGTGCCAGCAGTTACGGGACAGATACGCAGTATTTT.

In this sample, this clone turned up once. The rearrangement uses TRBV12-3 or TRBV12-4 and TRBJ1-5; D ambiguous. The CDR3 runs 12 residues. Trimming pared 5 bases from V and 5 bases from J, leaving 7 bases between. The chain's CDR3 is CASSALDQPQHF. CDR3 nucleotides: TGTGCCAGCAGTGCCTTAGATCAGCCCCAGCATTTT.

The J gene is TRBJ1-2, the V gene TRBV5-1; 8 bases agree with TRBD1. The germline CDR1 and CDR2 sequences are SGHRS and YFSETQ. Losses at the gene ends were 0 bases for V and 4 bases for J; bases not matched to a gene: 5. CDR3 length: 15 amino acids. The CDR3 is CASSLAQGASYGYTF. The CDR3 DNA is TGCGCCAGCAGCTTGGCTCAGGGGGCCAGCTATGGCTACACCTTC.